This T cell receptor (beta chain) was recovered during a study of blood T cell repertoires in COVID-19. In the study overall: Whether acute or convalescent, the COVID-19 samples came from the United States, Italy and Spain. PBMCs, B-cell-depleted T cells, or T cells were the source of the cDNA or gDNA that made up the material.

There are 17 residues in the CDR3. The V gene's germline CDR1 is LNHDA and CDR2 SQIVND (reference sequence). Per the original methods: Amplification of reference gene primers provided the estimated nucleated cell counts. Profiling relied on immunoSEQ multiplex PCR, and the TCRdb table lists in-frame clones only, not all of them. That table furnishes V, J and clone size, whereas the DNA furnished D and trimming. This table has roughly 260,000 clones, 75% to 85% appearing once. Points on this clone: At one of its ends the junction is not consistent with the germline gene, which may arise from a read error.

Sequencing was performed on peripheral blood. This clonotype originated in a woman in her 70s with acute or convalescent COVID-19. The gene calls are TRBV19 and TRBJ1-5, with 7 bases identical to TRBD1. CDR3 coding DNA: TGTGCCAGTACCTCGACAGGGCCACCCACGATTAATCAGTCCCAGCATTTT. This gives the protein CASTSTGPPTINQSQHF.